One sample yielded the 28 T cell receptor beta chains listed below, sequenced in a study of graft-versus-host responses after intestinal transplantation. Their antigen targets remain unknown. Assay used: immunoSEQ multiplex PCR; TCRdb lists only in-frame clones, some missing. Of 130,000 or so clones in the sample, roughly 92% are singletons; the top ten hold under 0.2%. The sample consisted of unstimulated CD4+ T cells sorted from spleen or lymph node cells, taken before intestinal transplant. These receptors originate from a human donor who received an intestinal transplant.

V is TRBV9 and J is TRBJ2-1, with D unresolved. In germline, CDR1 is SGDLS, CDR2 YYNGEE. Trimming removed 0 bases from V and 5 bases from J, with 6 bases in between. This CDR3 has 13 amino acids. This CDR3 reads CASSVGRDNEQFF. The DNA for the CDR3 is TGTGCCAGCAGCGTAGGCCGTGACAATGAGCAGTTCTTC. Full variable domain (outside the CDR3, taken from reference TRBV9 and TRBJ2-1): DSGVTQTPKHLITATGQRVTLRCSPRSGDLSVYWYQQSLDQGLQFLIQYYNGEERAKGNILERFSAQQFPDLHSELNLSSLELGDSALYFCASSVGRDNEQFFGPGTRLTVL.

The table lists this clone with a count of one. The chain carries TRBV4-1 and TRBJ2-2; 11 nucleotides match TRBD2. Trimming removed 1 base from V and 0 bases from J; junction bases left unmatched: 7. Per germline, CDR1 MGHRA and CDR2 YSYEKL. This CDR3 is 19 amino acids long. The CDR3 bases are TGCGCCAGCAGCCAAGGTCCCCTAGCGGGGGGCACGAACACCGGGGAGCTGTTTTTT. The encoded protein is CASSQGPLAGGTNTGELFF.

V gene TRBV18 combines with J gene TRBJ2-5, with D possibly being TRBD2 (7 bases). Trimming shortened V by 0 bases and J by 4 bases, and 9 bases separated the two germline ends. This CDR3 comprises 14 residues. CDR1 KGHSH and CDR2 LQKENI come from the germline V gene. CDR3 sequence reads: CASSPPGGPETQYF. DNA of the CDR3: TGTGCCAGCTCACCACCGGGGGGGCCAGAGACCCAGTACTTC.

The chain recombines TRBV30 with TRBJ1-5; D is possibly TRBD1 (5 bases). V dropped 2 bases and J dropped 3 bases, with 8 bases sitting between them. The V gene's germline CDR1 is GTSNPN and CDR2 SVGIG (reference sequence). CDR3 length equals 13 residues. The CDR3 sequence is CAWSPQANQPQHF. The CDR3 nucleotides are TGTGCCTGGAGTCCACAGGCCAATCAGCCCCAGCATTTT. Full variable domain (rest looked up from reference TRBV30 and TRBJ1-5): SQTIHQWPATLVQPVGSPLSLECTVEGTSNPNLYWYRQAAGRGLQLLFYSVGIGQISSEVPQNLSASRPQDRQFILSSKKLLLSDSGFYLCAWSPQANQPQHFGDGTRLSIL.

This chain joins TRBV5-1 and TRBJ2-2, with D perhaps TRBD1 (7 bases). The CDR3 totals 16 residues. Germline-derived CDR1 and CDR2 are SGHRS and YFSETQ. Trimming pared 3 bases from V and 5 bases from J, leaving 17 bases between. CDR3 DNA sequence: TGCGCCAGCAGCTGGAGGGGGCCAGTCGGGACCGGGGAGCTGTTTTTT. Protein product: CASSWRGPVGTGELFF. Full variable domain (remainder filled in from reference TRBV5-1 and TRBJ2-2): KAGVTQTPRYLIKTRGQQVTLSCSPISGHRSVSWYQQTPGQGLQFLFEYFSETQRNKGNFPGRFSGRQFSNSRSEMNVSTLELGDSALYLCASSWRGPVGTGELFFGEGSRLTVL.

The CDR3 region is CASSARDRGEQYF. As DNA, the CDR3 is TGTGCCAGCAGCGCCCGGGACAGAGGGGAGCAGTACTTC. The chain couples TRBV7-6 to TRBJ2-7; 7 nucleotides match TRBD1. The CDR3 has 13 residues. The V segment lost 5 bases and the J segment 7 bases; nucleotides outside the gene matches: 8. Germline V gene data show CDR1 as SGHVS and CDR2 as FNYEAQ.

This rearrangement joins TRBV12-5 to TRBJ2-5; 12 nucleotides agree with TRBD2. J lost 5 bases, V lost 6 bases, and 7 bases had no gene match. CDR3 length: 15 amino acids. Germline CDR1 LGHNT, CDR2 FRNRAP. The CDR3 DNA sequence: TGTGCTAGTGGCCGAGGACTAGCGGGGAGTGAGACCCAGTACTTC. Translation gives CASGRGLAGSETQYF.

A single count supports this clone. The V and J genes are TRBV5-1 and TRBJ2-1; D perhaps matches TRBD2 (5 bases). Trimming left V 7 bases short and J 3 bases short, with 17 bases between. The germline V gene has CDR1 SGHRS and CDR2 YFSETQ. The CDR3 is made up of 15 amino acids. The CDR3 region is CASGLEGKYYNEQFF. The DNA for the CDR3 is TGCGCCAGCGGGTTAGAGGGTAAATACTACAATGAGCAGTTCTTC.

The genes are TRBV10-2 and TRBJ1-3; 9 bases are shared with TRBD1. The germline gives CDR1 WSHSY, CDR2 SAAADI. CDR3 length: 14 residues. V gave up 7 bases and J gave up 2 bases; unmatched junction bases: 3. The CDR3 loop reads CASKTGGTGNTIYF. The DNA for the CDR3 is TGCGCCAGCAAAACAGGGGGCACTGGAAACACCATATATTTT.

The V call is TRBV7-9, the J call TRBJ1-2, with 9 bases lining up with TRBD1. This CDR3 contains 14 residues. The trim removed 5 bases at V and 2 bases at J, leaving 3 bases unmatched. Germline CDR1 SEHNR, CDR2 FQNEAQ (reference sequence). CDR3 DNA sequence: TGTGCCAGCAGCGCTGGGACAGGGAACTATGGCTACACCTTC. This codes for CASSAGTGNYGYTF.

The rearrangement uses TRBV6-5 and TRBJ1-6, with D maybe TRBD1 (5 bases). Trimming removed 10 bases at V and 4 bases at J, with 11 bases between. The CDR3 sequence is 13 residues long. The V gene's germline CDR1 is MNHEY and CDR2 SVGAGI. The CDR3 region is CATDNPYNSPLHF. CDR3 coding DNA: TGTGCCACGGACAACCCTTATAATTCACCCCTCCACTTT.

Comment on this clone: One junction end does not reproduce the germline sequence, and a read error may be involved. The chain combines TRBV6-1 with TRBJ1-5; 7 positions match TRBD1. Germline V gene data show CDR1 as MNHNS and CDR2 as SASEGT. This CDR3 is built from 13 residues. This chain's CDR3 is CATGTVSNQLQHF. The CDR3 nucleotides read TGTGCCACCGGGACAGTTAGCAATCAGCTCCAGCATTTT.

The chain couples TRBV5-8 to TRBJ2-1; 12 nucleotides agree with TRBD2. V shed 1 base and J 3 bases; nucleotides not matched to a gene: 5. This CDR3 is built from 17 residues. From germline, CDR1 is SGHTS and CDR2 YDEGEE. The CDR3 loop is CASSLTSGGTNYNEQFF. The CDR3, as DNA: TGTGCCAGCAGCTTGACTAGCGGGGGGACCAACTACAATGAGCAGTTCTTC.

This clone has more than one count but fewer than ten. The chain joins TRBV6-1 to TRBJ1-2, with TRBD1 matching 8 bases. After removal of 4 bases from V and 6 bases from J, the junction contained 4 bases not matched to a gene. Germline lookup yields CDR1 MNHNS and CDR2 SASEGT. This CDR3 is 13 amino acids long. CDR3 in amino acids: CASSAQGANGYTF. The CDR3 coding sequence is TGTGCCAGCAGTGCCCAGGGGGCTAATGGCTACACCTTC.

The gene calls are TRBV19 and TRBJ1-2; 9 bases match TRBD1. The CDR3 loop spans 15 amino acids. V shed 5 bases and J 4 bases; nucleotides not matched to a gene: 8. Germline V gene sequence: CDR1 LNHDA, CDR2 SQIVND (reference sequence). The CDR3 DNA reads TGTGCCAGTAGTCCCGGGACAGGGAACGTCTATGGCTACACCTTC. Translation gives CASSPGTGNVYGYTF.

V gene TRBV7-9 combines with J gene TRBJ2-3; D remains ambiguous. In germline, CDR1 is SEHNR, CDR2 FQNEAQ (reference sequence). The CDR3 spans 11 residues. V gave up 11 bases and J gave up 4 bases, with 10 bases separating them. The CDR3 protein is CAGQYSDTQYF. DNA of the CDR3: TGTGCCGGGCAGTACTCAGATACGCAGTATTTT.

This chain's CDR3 is CASDTSGVLTGELFF. CDR3 in DNA: TGTGCCAGCGACACAAGCGGGGTTCTCACCGGGGAGCTGTTTTTT. The chain is built from TRBV2 and TRBJ2-2; 7 bases are shared with TRBD2. Germline V gene data show CDR1 as SNHLY and CDR2 as FYNNEI. After removal of 8 bases from V and 4 bases from J, the junction contained 10 bases not matched to a gene. This CDR3 contains 15 residues.

The gene calls are TRBV19 and TRBJ1-1; D is possibly TRBD1 (6 bases). Trimming left V 3 bases short and J 3 bases short, with 11 bases between. The germline V gene encodes CDR1 LNHDA and CDR2 SQIVND (reference sequence). The CDR3 loop spans 14 amino acids. The CDR3 sequence: CASSMGRTDTEAFF. The CDR3 nucleotides read TGTGCCAGTAGTATGGGACGGACAGACACTGAAGCTTTCTTT.

The chain couples TRBV27 to TRBJ2-7, with 13 nucleotides matching TRBD2. Germline lookup yields CDR1 MNHEY and CDR2 SMNVEV (reference sequence). The CDR3 spans 16 residues. The V and J ends lost 2 bases and 7 bases, in that order; junction bases with no gene match: 8. CDR3 region: CASSLKGLAGRWEQYF. The CDR3 DNA sequence: TGTGCCAGCAGTTTAAAGGGACTAGCGGGGAGATGGGAGCAGTACTTC.

The table lists this clone with a count of one. The chain joins TRBV5-8 to TRBJ2-1; no reliable D call. V was trimmed by 4 bases and J by 12 bases, leaving 14 bases between them. The CDR3 runs to 12 residues. CDR1 and CDR2 from the germline V gene are SGHTS and YDEGEE. The CDR3 spells CASSDVHAAQFF. In nucleotides, the CDR3 is TGTGCCAGCAGCGACGTGCATGCGGCGCAGTTCTTC.

The gene calls are TRBV11-2 and TRBJ1-6; D remains unclear. The CDR3 contains 16 residues. The ends were cut back, 1 base at V and 5 bases at J, with 12 bases in the middle. Looked up from germline, CDR1 is SGHAT and CDR2 is FQNNGV. CDR3 region: CASSLGWPANNSPLHF. In DNA form, the CDR3 reads TGTGCCAGCAGCTTAGGTTGGCCAGCTAATAATTCACCCCTCCACTTT.

This clone has just one count. The CDR3 region has the DNA TGTGCCAGCAGAGAGACAGGGGCCAATTCACCCCTCCACTTT. Its translation is CASRETGANSPLHF. This chain connects TRBV27 to TRBJ1-6, with 8 bases identical to TRBD1. Germline CDR1 and CDR2: MNHEY and SMNVEV (reference sequence). This CDR3 has 14 residues. After removal of 6 bases from V and 7 bases from J, the junction contained 5 bases not matched to a gene.

The chain has TRBV7-2 and TRBJ2-5; TRBD2 aligns across 7 bases. V lost 4 bases to trimming and J lost 5 bases; unmatched junction nucleotides: 10. Germline CDR1 and CDR2: SGHTA and FQGNSA. The CDR3 runs 15 residues. CDR3 sequence: CASSSLAFLGETQYF. The DNA of the CDR3 is TGTGCCAGCAGCTCACTAGCGTTCCTAGGGGAGACCCAGTACTTC.

The rearrangement joins TRBV6-6 to TRBJ1-5; D gene uncertain. Trimming cost V 0 bases and J 5 bases, with 8 bases left between them. There are 14 residues in the CDR3. Germline lookup yields CDR1 MNHNY and CDR2 SVGAGI (reference sequence). CDR3 sequence: CASSYSRFHQPQHF. CDR3 DNA sequence: TGTGCCAGCAGTTACTCCCGTTTCCATCAGCCCCAGCATTTT.

This chain connects TRBV11-3 to TRBJ2-7; 10 bases agree with TRBD1. The CDR3 consists of 15 residues. Germline V CDR1 and CDR2: SGHNT, YENEEA. The junction had 6 bases not matched to a gene; V was cut back by 2 bases and J by 5 bases. CDR3 sequence reads: CASSLLTGGRDEQYF. Written as DNA, the CDR3 is TGTGCCAGCAGCTTACTGACAGGGGGCCGGGACGAGCAGTACTTC.

The chain uses TRBV2 and TRBJ2-3, with D possibly matching TRBD2 (6 bases). The CDR3 extends over 16 amino acids. Germline CDR1 is SNHLY and CDR2 is FYNNEI. The V end was cut by 0 bases, the J end by 1 base, with 11 bases between. The CDR3 nucleotides are TGTGCCAGCAGTGAAGCGCGAGGGACTCGCACAGATACGCAGTATTTT. This codes for CASSEARGTRTDTQYF.

The chain joins TRBV4-1 to TRBJ2-5; tentatively, D is TRBD2 (6 bases). There are 16 residues in the CDR3. Trimming removed 6 bases from V and 2 bases from J, with 19 bases in between. Germline V gene data show CDR1 as MGHRA and CDR2 as YSYEKL. The CDR3 DNA is TGCGCCAGCAGACGACGAGACTTAGCGGAGCAAGAGACCCAGTACTTC. Amino acid sequence: CASRRRDLAEQETQYF.

In DNA, the CDR3 is TGTGCCAGCAGCTTAGGCCCAGGGGCCAACACTGAAGCTTTCTTT. It specifies CASSLGPGANTEAFF. This chain connects TRBV13 to TRBJ1-1; weak D call: TRBD1 (6 bases). Per the germline V gene, CDR1 is PRHDT and CDR2 is FYEKMQ (reference sequence). The CDR3 totals 15 residues. Trimming removed 0 bases at V and 2 bases at J, with 10 bases between.